The entry below gives a single T cell receptor (beta chain) sequence along with its context. This sample was included in a study of radiation and T cells in renal cell carcinoma. Measured with immunoSEQ multiplex PCR; TCRdb has only the in-frame clones, and not every one. The sample lists more than 120,000 clones; 75% to 90% were seen once. Stated time point: blood 4 weeks post-SBRT, at nephrectomy. Specified treatment: 15 Gy SBRT to primary tumor, nephrectomy 4 weeks later. This specimen was blood, taken from a patient whose treatment included radiotherapy and nephrectomy. The receptor comes from a woman aged 45-65 years with renal cell carcinoma.

The CDR3 region is CASSWGTGSNEQFF. CDR3 bases: TGCGCCAGCAGCTGGGGAACAGGAAGCAATGAGCAGTTCTTC. The genes are TRBV5-1 and TRBJ2-1; tentatively, D is TRBD1 (5 bases). V lost 3 bases and J 6 bases, leaving 13 bases between the germline ends. Germline V CDR1 and CDR2: SGHRS, YFSETQ. The CDR3 covers 14 residues.